The TCR beta chain described here comes from a study of vaccination effects on CD4 cells after COVID-19. The germline V and J ends were trimmed by 6 bases and 2 bases, with 16 bases remaining between them. The CDR3 contains 15 residues. Germline CDR1 reads MDHEN; CDR2 reads SYDVKM. The table came from immunoSEQ multiplex PCR; TCRdb's copy has only in-frame clones and leaves some out. The sample contains tens of thousands of clones, approximately 70% of which appear only once. Comment on this clone: The antigen is unknown.

ViraFEST expansion of antigen-specific CD4+ T cells with viral peptide pools preceded sequencing. After more than 8 days in culture, the CD4+ T cells were isolated. Neither prior SARS-CoV-2 infection nor positive nucleocapsid antibodies were present in the vaccine recipients. In the cultures, half the medium was exchanged for IL-2 medium on days 3 and 7. Findings and limits, study-wide: No early post-infection timepoints were available in the study, which also included few convalescent patients.

This sequence joins TRBV28 and TRBJ2-5; TRBD1 is a possible D gene (5 bases). The sequence was obtained from a human donor who received a COVID-19 vaccine. The sample consisted of CD4+ T cells from PBMCs cultured with HCoV-OC43 spike peptides, taken before COVID-19 vaccination. Subset meaning: HCoV-OC43 spike overlapping peptide pool stimulation. The chain's CDR3 is CASRDQGLTQETQYF. The DNA for the CDR3 is TGTGCCAGCAGAGATCAGGGTCTTACACAAGAGACCCAGTACTTC.